What follows are 6 T cell receptor beta chains derived from one specimen sequenced in a study of blood T cell repertoires in COVID-19 (dated by TCRdb to about 2020). Receptor amplification or capture employed the immunoSEQ multiplex PCR assay. TCRdb limited this immuneACCESS table to in-frame rearrangements with V and J called. A share of clones is missing; checked studies link under half to unresolved V genes, and the rest is unexplained. In this sample the table shows approximately 150,000 clones, roughly 83% of which occur a single time. The ten biggest clones cover around 5.1% of the sample. Sequencing was done on a sample of PBMCs or T cells enriched from blood (not recorded which). These receptors were taken from a man between 65 and 79 years old who had been exposed to COVID-19.

This clone came up a few times. The chain recombines TRBV5-1 with TRBJ1-3; no clear D gene. This CDR3 is 15 amino acids long. With 0 bases removed from V and 6 bases from J, the gap between germline ends came to 13 bases. Per germline, CDR1 SGHRS and CDR2 YFSETQ. The CDR3 region is CASSLGGALANTIYF. The CDR3, as DNA: TGCGCCAGCAGCTTGGGGGGAGCCCTCGCAAACACCATATATTTT.

This rearrangement joins TRBV12-3 or TRBV12-4 to TRBJ1-2; tentative D call: TRBD1 (6 bases). This CDR3 comprises 12 residues. V lost 7 bases and J 8 bases, leaving 14 bases between the germline ends. The CDR3 region has the DNA TGTGCCAGCAAAAGCACAGGGTACGGCTACACCTTC. Protein sequence: CASKSTGYGYTF.

The chain has TRBV3-1 (or the pseudogene TRBV3-2) and TRBJ2-5; D perhaps matches TRBD2 (5 bases). This CDR3 spans 15 amino acids. The ends were cut back, 2 bases at V and 1 base at J, with 11 bases in the middle. Germline values: CDR1 LGHDT, CDR2 YNNKEL (reference sequence). Here the CDR3 reads CASSQLASGQETQYF. For the CDR3, the DNA is TGTGCCAGCAGCCAACTAGCAAGCGGCCAAGAGACCCAGTACTTC.

The rearrangement links TRBV9 to TRBJ2-2, with 7 nucleotides matching TRBD1. Germline assignment: CDR1 SGDLS and CDR2 YYNGEE. The CDR3 is 17 residues long. The J segment lost 0 bases and the V segment lost 2 bases, leaving 7 bases of the junction unmatched. CDR3: CASSVKTGTANTGELFF. The CDR3 bases are TGTGCCAGCAGCGTCAAGACTGGGACAGCGAACACCGGGGAGCTGTTTTTT.

In DNA, the CDR3 is TGTGCCTCAGGGGCAGGGGGCAATCAGCCCCAGCATTTT. As protein: CASGAGGNQPQHF. V gene TRBV2 combines with J gene TRBJ1-5, with a tentative D call TRBD1 (6 bases). The germline V and J ends were trimmed by 11 bases and 2 bases, with 13 bases remaining between them. Germline lookup yields CDR1 SNHLY and CDR2 FYNNEI. The CDR3 loop spans 13 amino acids.

The genes are TRBV24-1 and TRBJ1-2; 7 positions match TRBD1. Losses at the gene ends were 5 bases for V and 3 bases for J; bases not matched to a gene: 5. The CDR3 extends over 14 amino acids. Germline V lookup: CDR1 KGHDR, CDR2 SFDVKD. As DNA, the CDR3 is TGTGCCACCAGTGCCCCGGACAGGTACTATGGCTACACCTTC. Its protein is CATSAPDRYYGYTF.